This TCR beta chain derives from a study of blood T cell repertoires in COVID-19. The table came from immunoSEQ multiplex PCR; TCRdb's copy has only in-frame clones and leaves some out. This sample has hundreds of thousands of clones, with about nine tenths found just once. CDR1 and CDR2 from the germline V gene are LNHDA and SQIVND (reference sequence). After removal of 4 bases from V and 0 bases from J, the junction contained 6 bases not matched to a gene. The CDR3 has 17 residues. This clone was counted once. The TCR sequence derives from a woman between 50 and 59 years old who had recovered from COVID-19. The specimen was peripheral blood. V and J are TRBV19 and TRBJ2-7, with TRBD2 matching 13 bases. CDR3 region: CASSRTSGGRSSYEQYF. The DNA for the CDR3 is TGTGCCAGTAGTAGGACTAGCGGGGGCCGAAGCTCCTACGAGCAGTACTTC.